This T cell receptor (beta chain) originates from a study of response to subunit inactivated influenza vaccine. Study-wide findings and caveats: Authors proposed each seasonal influenza vaccination draws in few new T cells.

This clonotype was seen a few times. Its antigen is not identified. Germline loops: CDR1 MNHEY, CDR2 SVGEGT. The germline V and J ends were trimmed by 6 bases and 2 bases, with 14 bases remaining between them. CDR3 length: 15 amino acids. Each CDR3 protein is one row after TCRdb ran MiXCR on the RT-PCR reads. The table shows around 530,000 distinct CDR3 sequences, with 12% occurring only once. This chain connects TRBV6-2 or TRBV6-3 to TRBJ1-5, with D hard to call. Sequences were derived from PBMCs from blood, sampled on the day of vaccination. This clonotype was sampled from a man aged 50-59 years who received an inactivated influenza vaccine. The CDR3 sequence is CASRPTTWGNQPQHF. For the CDR3, the DNA is TGTGCCAGCAGACCAACTACCTGGGGCAATCAGCCCCAGCATTTT.